A selection of T cell receptor beta chains follows, all from one sample in a study of blood T cell repertoires in COVID-19. Sequenced by immunoSEQ multiplex PCR; TCRdb stores in-frame clones only, minus some. Here the sample spans about 100,000 clones, approximately 93% being singletons. Sequenced sample: peripheral blood. The receptors here all came from a man in his sixties with acute or convalescent COVID-19. Both conserved end residues are part of each CDR3. Each record gives: clone size, D gene, CDR3 length, V gene, J gene, CDR3 DNA, CDR3 protein. A D gene is named only where the DNA matches it firmly. For some rows the clone size is stated as once, few or many, or as a class when expanded; others skip it.

>NA|NA|14|TRBV3-1/TRBV3-2|TRBJ1-3
TGTGCCAGCAGTGCCGTATTGCGCGGAAACACCATATATTTT
CASSAVLRGNTIYF
>NA|NA|15|TRBV5-1|TRBJ1-1
TGCGCCAGCAGTTCGCGGGGATGGGGGAACACTGAAGCTTTCTTT
CASSSRGWGNTEAFF
>NA|TRBD2|13|TRBV2|TRBJ2-7
TGTGCCAGCAGCGGACTAGCGGGAGCCGAGCAGTACTTC
CASSGLAGAEQYF
>NA|NA|14|TRBV4-1|TRBJ2-1
TGCGCCAGCAGCCAAGATAACGGCTACAATGAGCAGTTCTTC
CASSQDNGYNEQFF
>once|TRBD1|15|TRBV28|TRBJ1-2
TGTGCCAGCAGTATAAGGGACAGGGATAGCTATGGCTACACCTTC
CASSIRDRDSYGYTF
>NA|TRBD1|16|TRBV3-1/TRBV3-2|TRBJ2-3
TGTGCCAGCAGCCAAGATCCAGGGACAGTCGCAGATACGCAGTATTTT
CASSQDPGTVADTQYF
>NA|NA|16|TRBV10-3|TRBJ2-2
TGTGCCATCAGTGGCTCCGGAGGGGCGAACACCGGGGAGCTGTTTTTT
CAISGSGGANTGELFF
>NA|NA|14|TRBV6-1|TRBJ1-4
TGTGCCAGCAGTGATTCGGGGGTAAATGAAAAACTGTTTTTT
CASSDSGVNEKLFF
>NA|TRBD1|15|TRBV4-1|TRBJ1-3
TGCGCCAGCAGCCAGGGAGGGACAGGGGTGGGCACCATATATTTT
CASSQGGTGVGTIYF
>NA|NA|14|TRBV19|TRBJ1-1
TGTGCCAGTAGTATAGATACAGCGAACACTGAAGCTTTCTTT
CASSIDTANTEAFF
>NA|TRBD2|14|TRBV6-5|TRBJ2-2
TGTGCCAGCTCCGGACTAGCGGTCACCGGGGAGCTGTTTTTT
CASSGLAVTGELFF
>NA|NA|14|TRBV30|TRBJ2-1
TGTGCCTGGAGTGTACAAATAGGGGGCAATGAGCAGTTCTTC
CAWSVQIGGNEQFF
>NA|NA|17|TRBV4-1|TRBJ1-6
TGCGCCAGCAGCCAAGAGGTGGCGGCCTCCTATAATTCACCCCTCCACTTT
CASSQEVAASYNSPLHF
>NA|TRBD1|14|TRBV2|TRBJ1-2
TGTGCCAGCAGGGGGGGACAGCCACCCTATGGCTACACCTTC
CASRGGQPPYGYTF
>NA|TRBD1|17|TRBV19|TRBJ1-2
TGTGCCAGTAGCCATAACTTCTGGACAGGGCATAACTATGGCTACACCTTC
CASSHNFWTGHNYGYTF
>once|NA|15|TRBV30|TRBJ1-5
TGTGCCTGGAGTGTACGGGGGAACAGCAATCAGCCCCAGCATTTT
CAWSVRGNSNQPQHF
>NA|TRBD1|14|TRBV5-1|TRBJ1-1
TGCGCCAGCAATACTCGACAGGGCGACACTGAAGCTTTCTTT
CASNTRQGDTEAFF
>NA|NA|13|TRBV24-1|TRBJ1-2
TGTGCCACCAGTGGAGGCACCCCATATGGCTACACCTTC
CATSGGTPYGYTF
>NA|NA|14|TRBV11-2|TRBJ2-7
TGTGCCAGCAGCTTAGTTCGGCGGGGGCGAGAGCAGTACTTC
CASSLVRRGREQYF
>NA|TRBD1|14|TRBV6-5|TRBJ2-2
TGTGCCAGCAGGAGACAGGGCGGCACCGGGGAGCTGTTTTTT
CASRRQGGTGELFF
>NA|TRBD2|14|TRBV19|TRBJ2-3
TGTGCCAGTACCCCGACTAGCGGGAGAGATACGCAGTATTTT
CASTPTSGRDTQYF
>NA|TRBD1|17|TRBV15|TRBJ1-5
TGTGCCACCAGCAGAGTTCAGGGGGCGAGTGGCAATCAGCCCCAGCATTTT
CATSRVQGASGNQPQHF
>NA|NA|17|TRBV28|TRBJ2-2
TGTGCCAGCAGTCGAGATACAGACACCAAAGACACCGGGGAGCTGTTTTTT
CASSRDTDTKDTGELFF
>NA|NA|17|TRBV18|TRBJ1-1
TGTGCCAGCTCCATGATTGGGATGGGACTCCTGAACACTGAAGCTTTCTTT
CASSMIGMGLLNTEAFF
>NA|NA|14|TRBV2|TRBJ1-1
TGTGCCAGCCAATGGGGGCAGGAGAACACTGAAGCTTTCTTT
CASQWGQENTEAFF
>NA|NA|12|TRBV11-1|TRBJ2-1
TGTGCCAGCAGCCCCTCGCGGGGAGAGCAGTTCTTC
CASSPSRGEQFF
>NA|TRBD1|14|TRBV5-1|TRBJ2-1
TGCGCCAGCAGCTTGCAGGGGGTGGGCAATGAGCAGTTCTTC
CASSLQGVGNEQFF
>NA|NA|12|TRBV12-3/TRBV12-4|TRBJ1-1
TGTGCCACACGTCGGGGGGGGACTGAAGCTTTCTTT
CATRRGGTEAFF
>NA|NA|16|TRBV5-1|TRBJ2-3
TGCGCCAGCAGCTTGGAACAGAGGGCAGGTGCAGATACGCAGTATTTT
CASSLEQRAGADTQYF
>NA|TRBD1|14|TRBV19|TRBJ2-7
TGTGCCAGTAACGCCCGACAGGGGGCCTACGAGCAGTACTTC
CASNARQGAYEQYF
>NA|TRBD1|13|TRBV6-5|TRBJ1-1
TGTGCCAGCAGAGACCGGGACAGGATTGAAGCTTTCTTT
CASRDRDRIEAFF
>NA|NA|15|TRBV5-5|TRBJ1-5
TGTGCCAGCAGCTTGGAGGGAGGGCCAAATCAGCCCCAGCATTTT
CASSLEGGPNQPQHF
>NA|TRBD1|16|TRBV7-9|TRBJ1-5
TGTGCCAGCAGCCACAACACAGGGGGTTACAATCAGCCCCAGCATTTT
CASSHNTGGYNQPQHF